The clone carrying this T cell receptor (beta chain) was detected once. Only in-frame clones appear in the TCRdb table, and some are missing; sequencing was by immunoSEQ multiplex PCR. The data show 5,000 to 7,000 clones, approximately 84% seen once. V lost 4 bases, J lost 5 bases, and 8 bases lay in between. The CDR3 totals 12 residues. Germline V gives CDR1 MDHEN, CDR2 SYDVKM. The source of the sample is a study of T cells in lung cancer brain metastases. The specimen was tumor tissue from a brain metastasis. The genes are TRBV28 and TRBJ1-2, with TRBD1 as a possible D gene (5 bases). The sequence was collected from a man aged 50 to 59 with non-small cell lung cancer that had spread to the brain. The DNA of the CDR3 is TGTGCCAGCAGTTCAGCAGGGTATGGCTACACCTTC. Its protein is CASSSAGYGYTF.